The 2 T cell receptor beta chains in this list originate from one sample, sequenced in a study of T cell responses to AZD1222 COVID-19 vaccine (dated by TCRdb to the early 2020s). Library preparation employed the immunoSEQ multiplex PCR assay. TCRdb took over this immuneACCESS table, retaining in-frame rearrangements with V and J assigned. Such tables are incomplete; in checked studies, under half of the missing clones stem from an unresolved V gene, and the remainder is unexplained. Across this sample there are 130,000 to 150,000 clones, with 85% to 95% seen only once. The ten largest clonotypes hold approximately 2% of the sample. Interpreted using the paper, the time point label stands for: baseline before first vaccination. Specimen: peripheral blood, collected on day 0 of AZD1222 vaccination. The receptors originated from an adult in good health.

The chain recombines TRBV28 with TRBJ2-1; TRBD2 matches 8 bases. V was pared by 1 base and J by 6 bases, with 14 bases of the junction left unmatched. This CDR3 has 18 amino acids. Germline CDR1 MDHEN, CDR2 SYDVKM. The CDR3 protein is CASSLLIIRGGRGNEQFF. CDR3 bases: TGTGCCAGCAGTTTATTGATTATTCGGGGGGGCCGTGGCAATGAGCAGTTCTTC. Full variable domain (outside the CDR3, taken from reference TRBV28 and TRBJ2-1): DVKVTQSSRYLVKRTGEKVFLECVQDMDHENMFWYRQDPGLGLRLIYFSYDVKMKEKGDIPEGYSVSREKKERFSLILESASTNQTSMYLCASSLLIIRGGRGNEQFFGPGTRLTVL.

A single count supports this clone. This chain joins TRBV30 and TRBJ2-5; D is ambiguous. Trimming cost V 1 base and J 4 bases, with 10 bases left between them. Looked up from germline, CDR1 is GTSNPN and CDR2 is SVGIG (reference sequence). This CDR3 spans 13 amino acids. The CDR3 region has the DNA TGTGCCTGGAGTGGCGTTAGCAGAGAGACCCAGTACTTC. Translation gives CAWSGVSRETQYF. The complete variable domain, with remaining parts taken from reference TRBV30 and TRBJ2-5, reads SQTIHQWPATLVQPVGSPLSLECTVEGTSNPNLYWYRQAAGRGLQLLFYSVGIGQISSEVPQNLSASRPQDRQFILSSKKLLLSDSGFYLCAWSGVSRETQYFGPGTRLLVL.